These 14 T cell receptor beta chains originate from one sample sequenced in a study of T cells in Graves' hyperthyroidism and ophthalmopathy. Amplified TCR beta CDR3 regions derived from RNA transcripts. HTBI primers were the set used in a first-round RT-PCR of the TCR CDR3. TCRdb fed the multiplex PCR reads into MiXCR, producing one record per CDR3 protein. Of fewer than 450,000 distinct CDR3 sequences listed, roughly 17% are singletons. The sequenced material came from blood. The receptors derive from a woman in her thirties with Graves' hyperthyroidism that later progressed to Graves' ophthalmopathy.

The CDR3 is CASRSGGGVSSYEQYF. CDR3 bases: TGTGCCAGCAGATCCGGTGGTGGGGTAAGCTCCTACGAGCAGTACTTC. V is TRBV28 and J is TRBJ2-7; D unresolved. The CDR3 extends over 16 amino acids. CDR1 is MDHEN and CDR2 is SYDVKM in the germline V gene. The V and J ends lost 6 bases and 0 bases respectively, with 18 bases between them.

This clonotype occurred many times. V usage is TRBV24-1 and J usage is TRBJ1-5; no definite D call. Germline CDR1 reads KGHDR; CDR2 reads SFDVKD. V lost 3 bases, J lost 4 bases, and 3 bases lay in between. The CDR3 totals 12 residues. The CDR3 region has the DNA TGTGCCACCAGTGATCAGAATCAGCCCCAGCATTTT. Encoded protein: CATSDQNQPQHF.

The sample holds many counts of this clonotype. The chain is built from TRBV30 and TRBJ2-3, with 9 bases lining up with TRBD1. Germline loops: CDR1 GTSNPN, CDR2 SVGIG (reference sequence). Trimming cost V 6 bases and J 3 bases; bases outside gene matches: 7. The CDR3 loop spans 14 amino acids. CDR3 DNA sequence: TGTGCCTGTTCTGGGACAGGGCAAACAGATACGCAGTATTTT. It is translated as CACSGTGQTDTQYF.

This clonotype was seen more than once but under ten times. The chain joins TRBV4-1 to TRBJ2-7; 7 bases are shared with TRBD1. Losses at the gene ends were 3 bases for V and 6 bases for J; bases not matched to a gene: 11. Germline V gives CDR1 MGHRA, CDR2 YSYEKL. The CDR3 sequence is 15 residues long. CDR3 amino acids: CASSQVDRYSPEQYF. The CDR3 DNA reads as TGCGCCAGCAGCCAGGTGGACAGGTATTCACCCGAGCAGTACTTC.

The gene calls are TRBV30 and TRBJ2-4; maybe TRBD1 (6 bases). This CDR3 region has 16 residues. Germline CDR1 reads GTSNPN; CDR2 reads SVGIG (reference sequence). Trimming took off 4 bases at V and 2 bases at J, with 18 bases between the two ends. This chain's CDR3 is CAWTKGDLITKNIQYF. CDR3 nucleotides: TGTGCCTGGACCAAGGGGGATCTAATAACCAAAAACATTCAGTACTTC.

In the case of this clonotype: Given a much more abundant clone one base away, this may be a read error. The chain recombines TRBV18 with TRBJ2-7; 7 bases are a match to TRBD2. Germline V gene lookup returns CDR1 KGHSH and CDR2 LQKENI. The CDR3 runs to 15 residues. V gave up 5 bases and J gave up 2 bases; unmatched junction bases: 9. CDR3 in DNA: TGTGCCAGCTCAGAACTAGAGGGAGGGCCCTACGAGCAGTACTTC. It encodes CASSELEGGPYEQYF.

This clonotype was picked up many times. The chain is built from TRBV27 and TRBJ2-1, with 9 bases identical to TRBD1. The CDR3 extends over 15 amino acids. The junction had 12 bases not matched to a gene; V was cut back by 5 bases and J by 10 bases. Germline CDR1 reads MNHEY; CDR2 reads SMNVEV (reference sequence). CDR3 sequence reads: CASSPPGTGRYEQFF. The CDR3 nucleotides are TGTGCCAGCAGTCCACCTGGGACAGGGCGTTACGAGCAGTTCTTC.

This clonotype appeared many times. CDR3 coding DNA: TGTGCCAGCAGTTTTCAACCGAGACAGTTAAAGGAAGCTTTCTTT. As protein: CASSFQPRQLKEAFF. The chain recombines TRBV28 with TRBJ1-1; weak D call: TRBD1 (5 bases). The CDR3 totals 15 residues. Germline V gene data show CDR1 as MDHEN and CDR2 as SYDVKM. Trimming pared 3 bases from V and 8 bases from J, leaving 19 bases between. The complete variable domain, with remaining parts taken from reference TRBV28 and TRBJ1-1, reads DVKVTQSSRYLVKRTGEKVFLECVQDMDHENMFWYRQDPGLGLRLIYFSYDVKMKEKGDIPEGYSVSREKKERFSLILESASTNQTSMYLCASSFQPRQLKEAFFGQGTRLTVV.

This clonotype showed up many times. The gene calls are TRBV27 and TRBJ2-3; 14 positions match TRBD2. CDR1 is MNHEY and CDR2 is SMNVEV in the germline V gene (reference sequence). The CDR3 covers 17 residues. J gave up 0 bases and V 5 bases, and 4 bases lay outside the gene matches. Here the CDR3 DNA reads TGTGCCAGCAGTGGCTGGACTAGCGGGGGGAGCACAGATACGCAGTATTTT. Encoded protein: CASSGWTSGGSTDTQYF.

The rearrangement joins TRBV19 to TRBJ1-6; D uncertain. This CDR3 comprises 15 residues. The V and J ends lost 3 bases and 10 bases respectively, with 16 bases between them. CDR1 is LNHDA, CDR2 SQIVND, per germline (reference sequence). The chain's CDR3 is CASSIAGRVGSPLHF. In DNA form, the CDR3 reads TGTGCCAGTAGTATCGCTGGTAGGGTCGGATCACCCCTCCACTTT.

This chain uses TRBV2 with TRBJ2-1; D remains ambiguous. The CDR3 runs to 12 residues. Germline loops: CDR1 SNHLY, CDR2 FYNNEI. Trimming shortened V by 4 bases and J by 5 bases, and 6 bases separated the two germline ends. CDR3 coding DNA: TGTGCCAGCAGTGGGAGAAACAATGAGCAGTTCTTC. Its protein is CASSGRNNEQFF.

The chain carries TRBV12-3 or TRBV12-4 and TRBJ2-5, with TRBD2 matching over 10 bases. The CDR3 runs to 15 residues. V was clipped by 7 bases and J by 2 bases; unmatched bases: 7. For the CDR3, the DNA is TGTGCCAGCACCCCGACTAGCGGGTATCAAGAGACCCAGTACTTC. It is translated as CASTPTSGYQETQYF.

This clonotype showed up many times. CDR3 in amino acids: CASTSPRLSGLAVNEQFF. The DNA for the CDR3 is TGTGCCAGTACCTCTCCCCGTCTCTCGGGACTAGCGGTGAATGAGCAGTTCTTC. This chain links TRBV19 with TRBJ2-1; TRBD2 aligns across 11 bases. In germline, CDR1 is LNHDA, CDR2 SQIVND (reference sequence). This CDR3 has 18 residues. V lost 7 bases, J lost 7 bases, and 18 bases stayed unmatched. The full variable domain, rest sourced from reference TRBV19 and TRBJ2-1, is DGGITQSPKYLFRKEGQNVTLSCEQNLNHDAMYWYRQDPGQGLRLIYYSQIVNDFQKGDIAEGYSVSREKKESFPLTVTSAQKNPTAFYLCASTSPRLSGLAVNEQFFGPGTRLTVL.

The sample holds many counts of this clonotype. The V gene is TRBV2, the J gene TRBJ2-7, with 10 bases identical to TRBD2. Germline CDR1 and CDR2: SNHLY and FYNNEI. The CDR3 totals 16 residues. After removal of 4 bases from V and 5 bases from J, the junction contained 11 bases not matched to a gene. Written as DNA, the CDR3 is TGTGCCAGCAGTGGTGGGCTAGCGGGAGATTATAACGAGCAGTACTTC. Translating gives CASSGGLAGDYNEQYF.